This TCR beta chain was recorded in a study of T cells in women clearing cervical HPV infection. Study-wide results and limits: CIN3+ cases had significantly higher TCR repertoire richness than controls, but evenness did not differ. Richness plus V gene abundances separated cases from controls with AUC 0.7 to 0.9. Controls had more TRBV6-7 (about 0.16%) than cases (about 0.11%).

The germline V gene has CDR1 MNHEY and CDR2 SVGEGT. The CDR3 extends over 11 amino acids. Dot-blot hybridization genotyped cervical HPV amplified with MY09/MY11 PCR. Data came from immunoSEQ multiplex PCR; TCRdb stores just in-frame clones and leaves some out. Its table lists tens of thousands of clones. Turning to this clone: Its antigen is as yet unknown. Read coverage stops 3 residues before the CDR3 terminus; the germline J gene supplies the remainder.

J is TRBJ1-2 and V is TRBV6-2 or TRBV6-3; D is uncertain. The sample comprised blood buffy coat. The clonotype was recovered from a woman aged 18 to 75 with a cervical HPV16 infection that either progressed to CIN3+ or cleared (not recorded which). The sequenced CDR3 bases are TGTGCCAGCAGTTATGTTTTTAAC. This gives the protein CASSYVFN. The CDR3 reads in full as CASSYVFNYTF.